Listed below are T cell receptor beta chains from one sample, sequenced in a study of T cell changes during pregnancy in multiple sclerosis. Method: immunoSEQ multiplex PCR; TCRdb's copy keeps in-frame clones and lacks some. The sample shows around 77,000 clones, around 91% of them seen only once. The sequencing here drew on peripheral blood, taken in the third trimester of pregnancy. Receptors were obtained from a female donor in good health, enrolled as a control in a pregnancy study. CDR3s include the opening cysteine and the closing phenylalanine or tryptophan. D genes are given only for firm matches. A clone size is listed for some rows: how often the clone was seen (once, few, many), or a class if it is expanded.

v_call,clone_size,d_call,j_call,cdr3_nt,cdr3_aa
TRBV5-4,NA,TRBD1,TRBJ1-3,TGTGCCAGCAGCCAGGGACAGGGCCTTTCTCGACCCATATATTTT,CASSQGQGLSRPIYF
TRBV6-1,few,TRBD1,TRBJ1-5,TGTGCCAGCAGTGGGGGACAGGGGGTAGGTCAGCCCCAGCATTTT,CASSGGQGVGQPQHF
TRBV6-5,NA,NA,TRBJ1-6,TGTGCCAGCAGTTACTCGCGGGGAACCTATAATTCACCCCTCCACTTT,CASSYSRGTYNSPLHF
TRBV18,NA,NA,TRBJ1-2,TGTGCCAGCTCACCAACTATGCTATCAGTTAACTATGGCTACACCTTC,CASSPTMLSVNYGYTF
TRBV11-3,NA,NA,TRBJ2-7,TGTGCCAGCTCCGCGGGCGGGTCCTACGAGCAGTACTTC,CASSAGGSYEQYF
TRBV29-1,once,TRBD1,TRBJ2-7,TGCAGCGCCGGGACAGGGGGGCCGGGCGAGCAGTACTTC,CSAGTGGPGEQYF
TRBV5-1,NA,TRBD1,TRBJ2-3,TGCGCCAGCAGCCGGGACAGGGGGCGTAGGAGCACAGATACGCAGTATTTT,CASSRDRGRRSTDTQYF
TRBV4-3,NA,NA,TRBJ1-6,TGCGCCAGCAGCCAAAACGTCGGTTATGGAGATTCACCCCTCCACTTT,CASSQNVGYGDSPLHF
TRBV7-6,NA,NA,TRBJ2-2,TGTGCCAGCAGCTTAATACACATAAACACCGGGGAGCTGTTTTTT,CASSLIHINTGELFF
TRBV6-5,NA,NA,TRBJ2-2,TGTGCCAGCAGTTACAGTCAGGGGCCGGCCGGGGAGCTGTTTTTT,CASSYSQGPAGELFF
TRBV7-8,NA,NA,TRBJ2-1,TGTGCCAGCAGCTTACGCGGTAGCGGCTACAATGAGCAGTTCTTC,CASSLRGSGYNEQFF
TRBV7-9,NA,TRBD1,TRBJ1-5,TGTGCCAGCAGCTTAACAGGGGATCAGCCCCAGCATTTT,CASSLTGDQPQHF
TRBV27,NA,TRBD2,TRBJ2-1,TGTGCCAGCAGGGACGGACTAGCGGCCTACAATGAGCAGTTCTTC,CASRDGLAAYNEQFF
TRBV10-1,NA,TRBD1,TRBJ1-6,TGCGCCAGCAGTGAGAAGGGGACAGTATTGAAACGCTCCTATAATTCACCCCTCCACTTT,CASSEKGTVLKRSYNSPLHF
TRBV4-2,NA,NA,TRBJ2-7,TGTGCCAGCAGCCAAGAGTCACTGAGGGCGGGTGAGCAGTACTTC,CASSQESLRAGEQYF
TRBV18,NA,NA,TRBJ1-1,TGTGCCAGCTCACCAGGACAGAACACTGAAGCTTTCTTT,CASSPGQNTEAFF
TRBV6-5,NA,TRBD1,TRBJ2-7,TGTGCCAGCAGTTACAAAAAAGGACAGGTGACCTACGAGCAGTACTTC,CASSYKKGQVTYEQYF
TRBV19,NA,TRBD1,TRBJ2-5,TGTGCCAGTAGTATCGGGACAGGGGCCCCAGGTCGAGAGACCCAGTACTTC,CASSIGTGAPGRETQYF
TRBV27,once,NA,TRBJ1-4,TGTGCCAGCAGTTCACCGAAAGGGGGTTCTAATGAAAAACTGTTTTTT,CASSSPKGGSNEKLFF
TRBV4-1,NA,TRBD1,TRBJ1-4,TGCGCCAGCAGCCGAGGGACAGGGGATGAAAAACTGTTTTTT,CASSRGTGDEKLFF
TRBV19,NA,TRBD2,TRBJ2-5,TGTGCCAGTAGGCCCAGCGGGGGGCACAAGAGGACCCAGTACTTC,CASRPSGGHKRTQYF
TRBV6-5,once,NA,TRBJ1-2,TGTGCCAGCAGTTACGCATACAGGGAGAACTATGGCTACACCTTC,CASSYAYRENYGYTF
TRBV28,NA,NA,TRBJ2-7,TGTGCCAGCAGTTTGGGGGGGCGAAGGGAGCAGTACTTC,CASSLGGRREQYF
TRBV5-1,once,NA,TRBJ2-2,TGCGCCAGCAGCTTGGGTAGCGGAGGCACCGGGGAGCTGTTTTTT,CASSLGSGGTGELFF
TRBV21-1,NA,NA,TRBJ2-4,TGTGCCAGCGGGAGAAGGGACAGAAAAAACATTCAGTACTTC,CASGRRDRKNIQYF
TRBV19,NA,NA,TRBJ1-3,TGTGCCAGTCTATCTGGAAACACCATATATTTT,CASLSGNTIYF
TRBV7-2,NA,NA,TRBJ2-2,TGTGCCAGCAGCTTAGTTGTAGTATCGGCCGGGGAGCTGTTTTTT,CASSLVVVSAGELFF
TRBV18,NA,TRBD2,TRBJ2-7,TGTGCCAGCTCACCAGGACTAGCGGGGGGAGTAGGCGAGCAGTACTTC,CASSPGLAGGVGEQYF
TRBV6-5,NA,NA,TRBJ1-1,TGTGCCAGCAGTTACTCGCAGGGGAACACTGAAGCTTTCTTT,CASSYSQGNTEAFF
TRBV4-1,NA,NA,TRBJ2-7,TGCGCCAGCAGCCAGGTCCACTCCGAGCAGTACTTC,CASSQVHSEQYF
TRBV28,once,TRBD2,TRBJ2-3,TGTGCCAGCAGACCGGGACTAGCGGGGAGGAATACGCAGTATTTT,CASRPGLAGRNTQYF
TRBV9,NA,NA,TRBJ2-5,TGTGCCAGCAGCGTAACCTCTGAGGCCCAGTACTTC,CASSVTSEAQYF
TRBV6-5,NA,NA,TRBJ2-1,TGTGCCAGCAGTTACAGGCTAGCGCCTAACTACAATGAGCAGTTCTTC,CASSYRLAPNYNEQFF
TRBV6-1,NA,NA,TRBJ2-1,TGTGCCAGCAGTGAAGGGTATAGGGGGAGCAATGAGCAGTTCTTC,CASSEGYRGSNEQFF
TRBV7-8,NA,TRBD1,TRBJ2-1,TGTGCCAGCAGCTTAGGGGCCCGGGACAGGCAGTTCTTC,CASSLGARDRQFF
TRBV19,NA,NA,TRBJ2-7,TGTGCCAGTAGTTTCGGGGGAGCCCCCTACGAGCAGTACTTC,CASSFGGAPYEQYF
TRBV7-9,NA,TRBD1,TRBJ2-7,TGTGCCAGCAGCTTAGGGGGACAGGGGCACGAGCAGTACTTC,CASSLGGQGHEQYF
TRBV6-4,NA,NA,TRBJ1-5,TGTGCCAGCAGTGTCCAGGGCGGTAGTCAGCCCCAGCATTTT,CASSVQGGSQPQHF
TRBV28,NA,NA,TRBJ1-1,TGTGCCAGCAGGCCGGGGGTCACTGAAGCTTTCTTT,CASRPGVTEAFF
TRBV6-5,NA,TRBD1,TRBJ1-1,TGTGCCAGCCAGACAGGGTTTAACACTGAAGCTTTCTTT,CASQTGFNTEAFF
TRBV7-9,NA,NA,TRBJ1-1,TGTGCCAGCAGCCCAGGGGCCGGTCAAAACACTGAAGCTTTCTTT,CASSPGAGQNTEAFF
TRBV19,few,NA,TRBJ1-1,TGTGCCAGTACCCACAGGTCCATGAACACTGAAGCTTTCTTT,CASTHRSMNTEAFF
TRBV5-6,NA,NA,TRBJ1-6,TGTGCCAGCAGCTTGGGACGACCTAGTTCACCCCTCCACTTT,CASSLGRPSSPLHF
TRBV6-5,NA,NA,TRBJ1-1,TGTGCCAGCAGCCACATAAACAGGGTCCCTGAAGCTTTCTTT,CASSHINRVPEAFF
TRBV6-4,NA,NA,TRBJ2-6,TGTGCCAGCAGTGACAGGGGGTCTGGGGCCAACGTCCTGACTTTC,CASSDRGSGANVLTF
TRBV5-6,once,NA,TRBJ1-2,TGTGCCAGCAGCTTGAATACAGCTAACTATGGCTACACCTTC,CASSLNTANYGYTF
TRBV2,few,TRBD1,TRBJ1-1,TGTGCCAGCACTGCCGGGACAGGGGATAGTGAAGCTTTCTTT,CASTAGTGDSEAFF
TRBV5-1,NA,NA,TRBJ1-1,TGCGCCAGCAGCTTGCCGGGGGTGGGCACTGAAGCTTTCTTT,CASSLPGVGTEAFF
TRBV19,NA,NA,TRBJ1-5,TGTGCCAGTAAGAGGGGGACCGCAAGCAATCAGCCCCAGCATTTT,CASKRGTASNQPQHF
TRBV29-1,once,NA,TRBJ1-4,TGCAGCGTTGTGCCAGGTCCTAAAACTGAAAAACTGTTTTTT,CSVVPGPKTEKLFF
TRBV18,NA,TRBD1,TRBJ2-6,TGTGCCAGCTCACCACCGGGACAGGGCTTCTCTGGGGCCAACGTCCTGACTTTC,CASSPPGQGFSGANVLTF
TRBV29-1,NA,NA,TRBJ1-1,TGCAGCGTTGAATGGGCGATCGTCAACACTGAAGCTTTCTTT,CSVEWAIVNTEAFF
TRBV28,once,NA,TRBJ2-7,TGTGCCAGCAGTTCCCCCCTTGGTAGCGGTGCCTACGAGCAGTACTTC,CASSSPLGSGAYEQYF